This entry describes one T cell receptor (beta chain). The CDR3 is 11 residues long. Trimming took off 6 bases at V and 3 bases at J, with 6 bases between the two ends. Germline CDR1 MNHNY, CDR2 SVGAGI (reference sequence). These data come from a study of blood T cell repertoires in COVID-19. The data were produced by immunoSEQ multiplex PCR, yet TCRdb's version contains in-frame clones alone and is incomplete. The sample shows approximately 300,000 clones, roughly 90% of them seen only once. Recovered Cohort 3 donors showed two negative PCRs, clearance, or symptom resolution. V is TRBV6-6 and J is TRBJ2-7; D unclear. The sequenced material came from PBMCs or T cells enriched from blood (not recorded which). The sequence derives from a woman aged 25 to 39 who had recovered from COVID-19. The CDR3 DNA sequence: TGTGCCAGCAGAATAAACTACGAGCAGTACTTC. Amino acids: CASRINYEQYF.